This T cell receptor (beta chain) emerged from a study of blood T cell repertoires in COVID-19. Overall study context: Acute-phase and convalescent COVID-19 samples originated in the United States, Italy and Spain. Sources were T cells, B-cell-depleted T cells, or PBMCs; the material itself was cDNA or gDNA.

Under the authors' procedure: Estimates of nucleated cell counts were drawn from the amplification of reference gene primers. Sequencing used immunoSEQ multiplex PCR; TCRdb keeps in-frame clones, though not all of them. That table supplies the V and J calls and clone size; D and trimming were determined from the DNA. The table includes 40,000 or so clones, 75% to 90% detected once. The CDR3 is 14 amino acids. V lost 3 bases to trimming and J lost 6 bases; unmatched junction nucleotides: 4. CDR1 is SGHNT, CDR2 YENEEA, per germline. Material for sequencing was peripheral blood. The TCR was taken from a man under 40 with active or convalescent COVID-19. The rearrangement links TRBV11-3 to TRBJ2-1; 8 bases agree with TRBD2. In DNA, the CDR3 is TGTGCCAGCAGCTTGCGGGGGGAAACCAATGAGCAGTTCTTC. Its translation: CASSLRGETNEQFF.